This entry lists 32 T cell receptor beta chains sequenced from one sample in a study of blood T cell repertoires in COVID-19. Clones were sequenced by immunoSEQ multiplex PCR, and TCRdb holds only the in-frame ones, with some missing. The data show approximately 69,000 clones, roughly three quarters seen once. Sequenced: peripheral blood. The receptors come from a man aged 55 to 69 with acute or convalescent COVID-19.

This clone was counted a single time. The gene calls are TRBV7-2 and TRBJ1-6; tentative D call: TRBD1 (5 bases). With 8 bases removed from V and 6 bases from J, the gap between germline ends came to 11 bases. Germline V gives CDR1 SGHTA, CDR2 FQGNSA. This CDR3 contains 13 residues. The DNA for the CDR3 is TGTGCCAGCGGGGGACTTACTAATTCACCCCTCCACTTT. This codes for CASGGLTNSPLHF.

CDR3: CASSFGLDNEQFF. CDR3 DNA: TGTGCCAGCAGCTTTGGCCTCGACAATGAGCAGTTCTTC. This sequence joins TRBV13 and TRBJ2-1; no reliable D call. With 3 bases removed from V and 5 bases from J, the gap between germline ends came to 8 bases. The CDR3 is 13 amino acids. The germline V gene has CDR1 PRHDT and CDR2 FYEKMQ (reference sequence).

The chain carries TRBV7-8 and TRBJ1-5, with D possibly matching TRBD1 (5 bases). The CDR3 is 15 residues long. Per germline, CDR1 SGHVS and CDR2 FQNEAQ. Trimming left V 5 bases short and J 2 bases short, with 13 bases between. The CDR3 nucleotides are TGTGCCAGCAGCGATACCGGGACTGGCAATCAGCCCCAGCATTTT. Translation gives CASSDTGTGNQPQHF.

This clone has only one observation. The chain has TRBV6-1 and TRBJ1-2, with D perhaps TRBD1 (6 bases). Deletions cut 3 bases from V and 7 bases from J, with 24 bases between. The CDR3 is 17 amino acids. Germline CDR1 reads MNHNS; CDR2 reads SASEGT. CDR3 in DNA: TGTGCCAGCAGTGAGGGTGGTGGTTTTGCAGGGGCCGGTGGCTACACCTTC. Translated: CASSEGGGFAGAGGYTF.

The V and J genes are TRBV5-8 and TRBJ1-6, with no clear D. Trimming stripped 3 bases from V and 6 bases from J, with 13 bases between. This CDR3 is 15 amino acids long. Looked up from germline, CDR1 is SGHTS and CDR2 is YDEGEE. CDR3 sequence reads: CASSWSAGLNSPLHF. In DNA form, the CDR3 reads TGTGCCAGCAGCTGGTCGGCTGGGCTTAATTCACCCCTCCACTTT.

The V and J genes are TRBV4-2 and TRBJ2-1, with TRBD2 matching 14 bases. Per the germline V gene, CDR1 is LGHNA and CDR2 is YNFKEQ. V was clipped by 4 bases and J by 8 bases; unmatched bases: 10. The CDR3 has 17 amino acids. This CDR3 is CASSRGLAGALGYEQFF. DNA of the CDR3: TGTGCCAGCAGCCGGGGACTAGCGGGGGCGCTGGGCTATGAGCAGTTCTTC.

The chain joins TRBV6-2 or TRBV6-3 to TRBJ1-1; maybe TRBD1 (6 bases). The germline gives CDR1 MNHEY, CDR2 SVGEGT. Trimming cost V 2 bases and J 5 bases, with 15 bases left between them. This CDR3 is 15 amino acids long. CDR3 sequence reads: CASSYGDKLGTEAFF. CDR3 DNA: TGTGCCAGCAGTTACGGGGACAAACTAGGGACTGAAGCTTTCTTT.

This sequence joins TRBV7-2 and TRBJ1-2; D uncertain. Germline assignment: CDR1 SGHTA and CDR2 FQGNSA. Deletions cut 0 bases from V and 4 bases from J, with 12 bases between. CDR3 length: 15 amino acids. The CDR3 region has the DNA TGTGCCAGCAGCTTAGCGCGGGCAGCCCTCTATGGCTACACCTTC. Protein sequence: CASSLARAALYGYTF.

This clone was recorded only once. The chain combines TRBV19 with TRBJ1-2, with D perhaps matching TRBD1 (5 bases). The V gene lost 5 bases and the J gene lost 5 bases, with 15 bases spanning the gap. The CDR3 covers 14 residues. Germline values: CDR1 LNHDA, CDR2 SQIVND (reference sequence). The CDR3 DNA sequence: TGTGCCAGTAGTGCTCCGGGGGACCTATATGGCTACACCTTC. Translated, it gives CASSAPGDLYGYTF.

The chain uses TRBV5-5 and TRBJ2-5; D unresolved. Trimming left V 5 bases short and J 7 bases short, with 12 bases between. The CDR3 has 12 residues. CDR1 and CDR2 from the germline V gene are SGHKS and YYEKEE (reference sequence). The CDR3 DNA sequence: TGTGCCAGCAGGACTCCTCTCGGGACCCAGTACTTC. Residues: CASRTPLGTQYF.

This clone was seen at least ten times. The chain employs TRBV19 and TRBJ2-7, with a tentative D call TRBD1 (5 bases). CDR3 length equals 15 residues. V was cut by 2 bases and J by 3 bases, with 14 bases left in between. Germline assignment: CDR1 LNHDA and CDR2 SQIVND (reference sequence). CDR3 loop: CASSIQGASLYEQYF. CDR3 nucleotide sequence: TGTGCCAGTAGTATACAAGGGGCGAGTCTCTACGAGCAGTACTTC. Supplemented by reference TRBV19 and TRBJ2-7, the full variable domain reads DGGITQSPKYLFRKEGQNVTLSCEQNLNHDAMYWYRQDPGQGLRLIYYSQIVNDFQKGDIAEGYSVSREKKESFPLTVTSAQKNPTAFYLCASSIQGASLYEQYFGPGTRLTVT.

CDR3 sequence: CASSPVESGNTIYF. The CDR3 DNA follows: TGTGCCAGCTCACCTGTGGAGTCTGGAAACACCATATATTTT. The chain couples TRBV18 to TRBJ1-3; D is unresolved. The CDR3 spans 14 residues. V was pared by 3 bases and J by 1 base, with 7 bases between. Germline-derived CDR1 and CDR2 are KGHSH and LQKENI. Combining the CDR3 with reference TRBV18 and TRBJ1-3 gives the whole variable domain NAGVMQNPRHLVRRRGQEARLRCSPMKGHSHVYWYRQLPEEGLKFMVYLQKENIIDESGMPKERFSAEFPKEGPSILRIQQVVRGDSAAYFCASSPVESGNTIYFGEGSWLTVV.

The chain uses TRBV20-1 and TRBJ1-1, with a possible D match to TRBD1 (5 bases). The CDR3 length is 10 residues. CDR1 is DFQATT and CDR2 is SNEGSKA in the germline V gene (reference sequence). V was cut by 8 bases and J by 8 bases, with 12 bases left in between. The CDR3 spells CSQGRREAFF. The CDR3 DNA sequence: TGCAGTCAGGGCAGGCGAGAAGCTTTCTTT.

A note on this clone: The CDR3 ends on some other residue instead of the conserved phenylalanine or tryptophan, so this is likely a read error. Because the CDR3's place on the DNA is in doubt, the DNA is left out and the CDR3 is given as listed by TCRdb. This chain connects TRBV6-1 to TRBJ1-2; the tabulated D call, TRBD1, remains unverified against the DNA. From germline, CDR1 is MNHNS and CDR2 SASEGT. The CDR3 contains 11 residues when both ends are counted. The CDR3 reads CASSEEATVWI.

In nucleotides, the CDR3 is TGCGCCAGCAGCCTTGCAGGGTCCGGAAACACCATATATTTT. Translation gives CASSLAGSGNTIYF. The V gene is TRBV4-3, the J gene TRBJ1-3; possibly TRBD1 for D (5 bases). This CDR3 contains 14 residues. From germline, CDR1 is LGHNA and CDR2 YSLEER. Trimming took off 4 bases at V and 4 bases at J, with 11 bases between the two ends.

DNA of the CDR3: TGTGCCAGCAGTGAAGAGACCGGGACAGGGCCAGCTTTCTTT. As protein: CASSEETGTGPAFF. The V gene is TRBV2, the J gene TRBJ1-1, with 9 bases that match TRBD1. The germline V gene encodes CDR1 SNHLY and CDR2 FYNNEI. The CDR3 runs to 14 residues. The V gene end was trimmed by 1 base and the J gene end by 10 bases; junction bases not matched to a gene: 7.

The J gene is TRBJ2-7, the V gene TRBV19; D possibly corresponds to TRBD2 (5 bases). The CDR3 is 14 residues long. Germline V lookup: CDR1 LNHDA, CDR2 SQIVND (reference sequence). Trimming removed 6 bases from V and 3 bases from J, with 15 bases in between. Here the CDR3 DNA reads TGTGCCAGTAGCCTCGGACTGCACGGCTACGAGCAGTACTTC. It is translated as CASSLGLHGYEQYF.

V gene TRBV5-4 combines with J gene TRBJ2-1; D might be TRBD2 (5 bases). From germline, CDR1 is SGHNT and CDR2 YYREEE (reference sequence). This CDR3 has 15 amino acids. Trimming left V 0 bases short and J 6 bases short, with 13 bases between. The CDR3 bases are TGTGCCAGCAGCTTGGATAGGGCGGAGGTCAATGAGCAGTTCTTC. Its translation is CASSLDRAEVNEQFF.

This clone has more than one count but fewer than ten. The chain recombines TRBV19 with TRBJ1-1, with D uncertain. Trimming shortened V by 6 bases and J by 0 bases, and 11 bases separated the two germline ends. Germline values: CDR1 LNHDA, CDR2 SQIVND (reference sequence). This CDR3 spans 14 amino acids. The CDR3: CASRYPGLNTEAFF. CDR3 DNA sequence: TGTGCCAGTAGGTACCCGGGTCTGAACACTGAAGCTTTCTTT. The full variable domain, with the rest looked up from reference TRBV19 and TRBJ1-1, is DGGITQSPKYLFRKEGQNVTLSCEQNLNHDAMYWYRQDPGQGLRLIYYSQIVNDFQKGDIAEGYSVSREKKESFPLTVTSAQKNPTAFYLCASRYPGLNTEAFFGQGTRLTVV.

This chain uses TRBV25-1 with TRBJ2-3; 7 nucleotides line up with TRBD2. CDR1 and CDR2 from the germline V gene are MGHDK and SYGVNS. The CDR3 is 16 amino acids. V gave up 6 bases and J gave up 4 bases; unmatched junction bases: 13. As DNA, the CDR3 is TGTGCCAGCAGGGGGGGGTCACAGTGGTGGCCAGATACGCAGTATTTT. Its translation: CASRGGSQWWPDTQYF.

This clone has only one observation. This rearrangement joins TRBV20-1 to TRBJ2-3; 8 nucleotides agree with TRBD1. The CDR3 totals 11 residues. Germline-derived CDR1 and CDR2 are DFQATT and SNEGSKA (reference sequence). The ends lost 5 bases at V and 8 bases at J; junction bases unmatched: 3. CDR3 bases: TGCAGTGCTCGACAGGGGAGTACGCAGTATTTT. It codes for CSARQGSTQYF.

This clone has only a few counts. This chain links TRBV7-9 with TRBJ1-6; D call uncertain. Germline-derived CDR1 and CDR2 are SEHNR and FQNEAQ (reference sequence). This CDR3 has 13 amino acids. Between the trimmed V and J ends, which lost 1 base and 10 bases, there was a span of 8 bases. The CDR3 sequence: CASSLERGSPLHF. CDR3 bases: TGTGCCAGCAGCTTAGAGCGCGGGTCACCCCTCCACTTT.

CDR3 sequence: CASSLYGGVTSQETQYF. The DNA for the CDR3 is TGTGCCAGCAGCTTATATGGGGGGGTTACCAGTCAAGAGACCCAGTACTTC. The chain employs TRBV7-2 and TRBJ2-5, with 7 bases aligning to TRBD2. The length of the CDR3 is 17 residues. J was trimmed by 2 bases and V by 2 bases; bases with no gene match: 11. Germline CDR1 SGHTA, CDR2 FQGNSA.

The V call is TRBV24-1, the J call TRBJ1-5; D is uncertain. CDR1 is KGHDR and CDR2 is SFDVKD in the germline V gene. The CDR3 sequence is 16 residues long. The V gene lost 3 bases and the J gene lost 0 bases, with 11 bases spanning the gap. The CDR3 DNA reads as TGTGCCACCAGTGATGGCAGGTCAGGTAGCAATCAGCCCCAGCATTTT. Its protein product is CATSDGRSGSNQPQHF.

The chain is built from TRBV4-3 and TRBJ2-3, with TRBD2 matching 7 bases. Unmatched junction bases numbered 10, after V lost 5 bases and J lost 2 bases. The germline gives CDR1 LGHNA, CDR2 YSLEER. This CDR3 region has 16 residues. The CDR3 coding sequence is TGCGCCAGCAGCACCCGGGCTAGCGGTTACACAGATACGCAGTATTTT. Its protein product is CASSTRASGYTDTQYF.

This CDR3 reads CASSIAGANTEAFF. CDR3 bases: TGTGCCAGTAGTATTGCAGGGGCGAACACTGAAGCTTTCTTT. The chain has TRBV19 and TRBJ1-1, with TRBD1 as a possible D gene (6 bases). This CDR3 is built from 14 residues. Between the trimmed V and J ends, which lost 3 bases and 1 base, there was a span of 9 bases. The germline CDR1 and CDR2 sequences are LNHDA and SQIVND (reference sequence).

The genes are TRBV5-8 and TRBJ2-7; 7 bases agree with TRBD1. Germline V gene lookup returns CDR1 SGHTS and CDR2 YDEGEE. Trimming removed 4 bases from V and 5 bases from J; junction bases left unmatched: 6. This CDR3 comprises 13 residues. CDR3 DNA sequence: TGTGCCAGCAGCAGGGACAGTTGGGACGAGCAGTACTTC. The encoded protein is CASSRDSWDEQYF. The variable domain in full, completed from reference TRBV5-8 and TRBJ2-7, reads EAGVTQSPTHLIKTRGQQATLRCSPISGHTSVYWYQQALGLGLQFLLWYDEGEERNRGNFPPRFSGRQFPNYSSELNVNALELEDSALYLCASSRDSWDEQYFGPGTRLTVT.

The chain carries TRBV19 and TRBJ2-1; D is possibly TRBD1 (7 bases). Germline V CDR1 and CDR2: LNHDA, SQIVND (reference sequence). This CDR3 has 16 amino acids. The V and J ends lost 3 bases and 4 bases respectively, with 16 bases between them. CDR3 in DNA: TGTGCCAGTAGTATTGGAGGGACAGATATATACAATGAGCAGTTCTTC. It is translated as CASSIGGTDIYNEQFF.

The chain recombines TRBV5-1 with TRBJ1-2; D is perhaps TRBD1 (5 bases). The CDR3 spans 15 residues. Trimming took off 4 bases at V and 13 bases at J, with 26 bases between the two ends. Germline CDR1 is SGHRS and CDR2 is YFSETQ. This chain's CDR3 is CASSQLSGGSSSFTF. CDR3 coding DNA: TGCGCCAGCAGCCAACTATCTGGGGGGAGTAGTTCTTTCACCTTC.

The rearrangement links TRBV6-6 to TRBJ1-4; 10 bases agree with TRBD1. The CDR3 consists of 16 residues. Germline V gene data show CDR1 as MNHNY and CDR2 as SVGAGI (reference sequence). V gave up 6 bases and J gave up 6 bases; unmatched junction bases: 10. The CDR3 loop reads CASRPGQGRYHEKLFF. The CDR3 DNA sequence: TGTGCCAGCAGACCGGGACAGGGGAGATACCATGAAAAACTGTTTTTT.

This chain joins TRBV6-2 or TRBV6-3 and TRBJ1-1; D possibly corresponds to TRBD1 (6 bases). The CDR3 length is 13 residues. Trimming shortened V by 6 bases and J by 2 bases, and 10 bases separated the two germline ends. Germline values: CDR1 MNHEY, CDR2 SVGEGT. The DNA of the CDR3 is TGTGCCAGCAGCCAGGGGTTTAACACTGAAGCTTTCTTT. Protein sequence: CASSQGFNTEAFF.

The chain combines TRBV6-6 with TRBJ1-2, with a weak D call TRBD1 (6 bases). Trimming stripped 6 bases from V and 8 bases from J, with 25 bases between. Germline-derived CDR1 and CDR2 are MNHNY and SVGAGI (reference sequence). There are 16 residues in the CDR3. The CDR3 loop is CASRAQGSAVSGGYTF. CDR3 DNA sequence: TGTGCCAGCAGAGCACAGGGCTCAGCCGTTTCCGGAGGCTACACCTTC.